One and the same sample provided the 3 T cell receptor beta chains below, sequenced in a study of T cell responses to AZD1222 COVID-19 vaccine. Repertoires were generated with immunoSEQ multiplex PCR, while TCRdb's copy carries only in-frame clones and drops some. The table lists roughly 270,000 clones, approximately 94% of them singletons, with around 0.58% in the top ten. The starting material was peripheral blood, obtained 28 days after the second AZD1222 dose. Source of these receptors: an adult who received the AZD1222 COVID-19 vaccine.

The chain is built from TRBV5-1 and TRBJ1-2; D remains ambiguous. In germline, CDR1 is SGHRS, CDR2 YFSETQ. V lost 0 bases to trimming and J lost 3 bases, with 9 bases between them. There are 14 residues in the CDR3. The CDR3 is CASSLGSDYYGYTF. CDR3 coding DNA: TGCGCCAGCAGCTTGGGGTCCGACTACTATGGCTACACCTTC.

The J gene is TRBJ1-4, the V gene TRBV28, with D possibly being TRBD1 (5 bases). V shed 4 bases and J shed 0 bases, with 12 bases lying between them. Germline V gene sequence: CDR1 MDHEN, CDR2 SYDVKM. The CDR3 contains 16 residues. The DNA of the CDR3 is TGTGCCAGCAGTTCCCTGGGCAGGGCAACTAATGAAAAACTGTTTTTT. Translating gives CASSSLGRATNEKLFF.

The chain joins TRBV3-1 (or the pseudogene TRBV3-2) to TRBJ1-5, with 9 bases matching TRBD1. Germline loops: CDR1 LGHDT, CDR2 YNNKEL (reference sequence). The CDR3 has 17 amino acids. The J segment lost 7 bases and the V segment lost 3 bases, leaving 13 bases of the junction unmatched. Here the CDR3 reads CASSHGGAGQGGQPQHF. CDR3 nucleotides: TGTGCCAGCAGCCACGGTGGGGCGGGACAGGGTGGCCAGCCCCAGCATTTT.